The clone carrying this T cell receptor (beta chain) was recorded a few times. Its antigen remains unknown. This sample is part of a study of T cell repertoires in cytomegalovirus infection. Turning to the study itself: CMV epitopes in the study were HLA-C-restricted (recently identified) and HLA-B-restricted (well studied). Both a matching HLA type and CMV infection were indicated by public TCR beta signatures.

TCRdb re-called the reads through MiXCR, storing one row per CDR3 protein. The sample lists about 900,000 distinct CDR3 sequences; 30% to 40% were seen once. Whole-study results and caveats: Summed frequency of shared TCR beta families picked out CMV carriers who also had the relevant HLA. In two of eight donors, the top clonotype was HLA-C-restricted CMV-specific.

Sequenced here: cultured CD8+ T cells from PBMCs, sampled from culture after CMV antigen stimulation. This TCR came from a human donor in good health (CMV status not recorded). Some clones in this sample may be carry-over from other donors' samples.

CDR3 DNA: TGTGCCAGCATTGGCAACATGAACACTGAAGCTTTCTTT. It is translated as CASIGNMNTEAFF. The rearrangement uses TRBV2 and TRBJ1-1, with no clear D. Trimming took 7 bases from V and 0 from J, leaving 9 bases between them. This CDR3 spans 13 amino acids. CDR1 is SNHLY and CDR2 is FYNNEI in the germline V gene.